The 10 T cell receptor beta chains below all came from one sample that was sequenced in a study of T cells in Graves' hyperthyroidism and ophthalmopathy. It was RNA transcripts that yielded the amplified TCR beta CDR3 regions. During a first-round RT-PCR of the TCR CDR3, the HTBI primer set was used. TCRdb independently ran MiXCR on the multiplex PCR reads; one entry per CDR3 protein. The repertoire holds approximately 410,000 distinct CDR3 sequences, with roughly an eighth as singletons. Sequences were obtained from blood. The receptors derive from a woman aged 18-29 years with Graves' hyperthyroidism.

This clonotype has at least ten counts. V and J are TRBV7-6 and TRBJ2-1; TRBD2 matches 13 bases. CDR1 is SGHVS and CDR2 is FNYEAQ in the germline V gene. The trim removed 5 bases at V and 1 base at J, leaving 5 bases unmatched. There are 17 residues in the CDR3. CDR3 region: CASSLQLAGGSYNEQFF. CDR3 bases: TGTGCCAGCAGCCTCCAACTAGCGGGAGGGTCCTACAATGAGCAGTTCTTC.

This clonotype occurred a few times. For the CDR3, the DNA is TGTGCCAGCAGCCAAGAGTCTCAGGGTTTCTACGAGCAGTACTTC. Translating it yields CASSQESQGFYEQYF. The V gene is TRBV4-2, the J gene TRBJ2-7; D is possibly TRBD1 (5 bases). V was pared by 0 bases and J by 3 bases, with 12 bases between. CDR3 length: 15 amino acids. The germline gives CDR1 LGHNA, CDR2 YNFKEQ.

The rearrangement joins TRBV28 to TRBJ1-2, with 8 bases identical to TRBD1. Trimming removed 10 bases from V and 4 bases from J; junction bases left unmatched: 8. CDR3 length equals 13 residues. In germline, CDR1 is MDHEN, CDR2 SYDVKM. CDR3 DNA: TGTGCCACCACGGACAGGGTTCTCTATGGCTACACCTTC. It yields the protein CATTDRVLYGYTF.

The CDR3 loop reads CASSSQTSGGESTGELFF. CDR3 DNA sequence: TGTGCCAGCAGTTCCCAGACTAGCGGAGGGGAAAGCACCGGGGAGCTGTTTTTT. The J gene is TRBJ2-2, the V gene TRBV12-3 or TRBV12-4; 9 bases are shared with TRBD2. The length of the CDR3 is 18 residues. Germline trimming cut 4 bases from V and 4 bases from J; bases unmatched to any gene: 13.

The chain recombines TRBV11-1 with TRBJ2-5, with TRBD2 matching 13 bases. Germline lookup yields CDR1 SGHAT and CDR2 FQDESV (reference sequence). After removal of 5 bases from V and 3 bases from J, the junction contained 12 bases not matched to a gene. The CDR3 length is 18 residues. In DNA, the CDR3 is TGTGCCAGCAGCCCCGGACTAGCGGGAGCCGGCAAAAAAGAGACCCAGTACTTC. Protein product: CASSPGLAGAGKKETQYF.

In this sample, this clonotype turned up many times. The V gene is TRBV14, the J gene TRBJ2-1; 8 bases agree with TRBD1. This CDR3 is built from 17 residues. Trimming removed 0 bases from V and 8 bases from J; junction bases left unmatched: 12. CDR1 is SGHDN and CDR2 is FVKESK in the germline V gene. DNA for the CDR3: TGTGCCAGCAGCCAAGATCGTCCAGGGGGCATTTTCGATGAGCAGTTCTTC. Its translation: CASSQDRPGGIFDEQFF.

V and J are TRBV4-1 and TRBJ2-7; D tentatively reads TRBD1 or TRBD2 (5 bases each). Trimming took off 1 base at V and 9 bases at J, with 13 bases between the two ends. Germline V gene sequence: CDR1 MGHRA, CDR2 YSYEKL. The CDR3 is 13 amino acids. The CDR3 DNA reads TGCGCCAGCAGCCAAGTGATTCGGGGCGGGCAGTACTTC. As protein: CASSQVIRGGQYF.

J is TRBJ2-3 and V is TRBV4-1, with D perhaps matching TRBD2 (6 bases). The V gene's germline CDR1 is MGHRA and CDR2 YSYEKL. The CDR3 is 17 residues long. Between the trimmed V and J ends, which lost 0 bases and 1 base, there was a span of 14 bases. The CDR3: CASSQEAGSIGTDTQYF. The CDR3, as DNA: TGCGCCAGCAGCCAAGAGGCGGGGAGTATAGGCACAGATACGCAGTATTTT.

The chain recombines TRBV12-3 or TRBV12-4 with TRBJ1-1; D is unclear. This CDR3 contains 16 residues. The ends were cut back, 3 bases at V and 4 bases at J, with 18 bases in the middle. CDR3 sequence: CASSFFLSQRGTEAFF. CDR3 DNA sequence: TGTGCCAGCAGTTTTTTCCTGAGCCAGCGGGGCACTGAAGCTTTCTTT.

This clonotype appeared many times. This chain uses TRBV29-1 with TRBJ2-1; 11 bases map to TRBD2. CDR3 size: 13 residues. V gave up 4 bases and J gave up 7 bases; unmatched junction bases: 3. Germline V gives CDR1 SQVTM, CDR2 ANQGSEA. This CDR3 is CSVAGLAGNEQFF. The CDR3 bases are TGCAGCGTTGCAGGACTAGCGGGTAATGAGCAGTTCTTC.